The sample holds a few counts of the clone carrying this T cell receptor beta chain. Its target is not known. This sample is part of a study of tumor-infiltrating lymphocytes in localized non-small cell lung cancer. General study findings and limits: IM1 and IM2 tumors showed no difference in T-cell fraction.

Trimming stripped 0 bases from V and 5 bases from J, with 14 bases between. The CDR3 is 15 amino acids. From germline, CDR1 is SGDLS and CDR2 YYNGEE. Sequenced by immunoSEQ multiplex PCR; TCRdb stores in-frame clones only, minus some. The sample consists of approximately 15,000 clones, 35% to 55% of them appearing once. Input material: lung tumor tissue. The rearrangement links TRBV9 to TRBJ1-2; D is ambiguous. The TCR was taken from a human donor with non-small cell lung cancer. In nucleotides, the CDR3 is TGTGCCAGCAGCGTAGGTGAAGGAGATTTATATGGCTACACCTTC. Translation: CASSVGEGDLYGYTF.